A single sample gave rise to the 3 T cell receptor beta chains below, sequenced in a study of blood T cells in healthy people across ages. For the second PCR, which ran for about 7 to 11 cycles, a sample-barcoded 5' primer and a J-beta primer mix were used. MiXCR was run by TCRdb on the 5' RACE reads, yielding one entry per CDR3 protein. The table includes about 830,000 distinct CDR3 sequences, around 62% detected once. The material sequenced was blood. These receptors all stem from a man aged 25 to 45 in good health.

In this sample, this clonotype turned up a few times. This chain joins TRBV7-9 and TRBJ2-7; 12 nucleotides align to TRBD2. Germline V gene sequence: CDR1 SEHNR, CDR2 FQNEAQ (reference sequence). There are 17 residues in the CDR3. J was trimmed by 4 bases and V by 5 bases; bases with no gene match: 12. Written as DNA, the CDR3 is TGTGCCAGCAGCCATCGGACTAGCGGGGAAAACGTGTACGAGCAGTACTTC. The encoded protein is CASSHRTSGENVYEQYF.

The genes are TRBV9 and TRBJ2-1; the match to TRBD2 covers 7 bases. Germline lookup yields CDR1 SGDLS and CDR2 YYNGEE. V shed 4 bases, J shed 6 bases, and the junction held 10 bases outside the gene matches. The CDR3 extends over 15 amino acids. The CDR3: CASSYSGTGGNEQFF. CDR3 in DNA: TGTGCCAGCAGCTACAGCGGGACTGGGGGCAATGAGCAGTTCTTC. The complete variable domain, with remaining parts taken from reference TRBV9 and TRBJ2-1, reads DSGVTQTPKHLITATGQRVTLRCSPRSGDLSVYWYQQSLDQGLQFLIQYYNGEERAKGNILERFSAQQFPDLHSELNLSSLELGDSALYFCASSYSGTGGNEQFFGPGTRLTVL.

This clonotype was recorded a few times. The chain joins TRBV9 to TRBJ2-3, with 8 bases lining up with TRBD2. The CDR3 contains 16 residues. The germline V gene has CDR1 SGDLS and CDR2 YYNGEE. Trimming removed 0 bases from V and 2 bases from J; junction bases left unmatched: 5. The CDR3 DNA reads TGTGCCAGCAGCGTAGTTGCGGGGGGCATCACAGATACGCAGTATTTT. Translation: CASSVVAGGITDTQYF.